This T cell receptor (beta chain) was sequenced for a study of vaccination and CD4 T cells after COVID-19. Study context: Diagnosis preceded the drawing of post-COVID samples by a median around 95 days (range 35 to 161). In the control cultures, a CEFX pool, an HIV-1 Nef pool, or no peptide was supplied. Study-wide findings and caveats: Spike mono-reactivity was found in 304 of 307 vaccine-specific clones from convalescent patients. In convalescent patients, a median about 87% of reactive clones appeared only post-vaccination.

Germline CDR1 is SGHNT and CDR2 is YYREEE (reference sequence). The CDR3 sequence is 13 residues long. V lost 1 base, J lost 5 bases, and 9 bases lay in between. As for this clonotype: Its target is unknown.

Treatment of the sample: approximately 10-day PBMC culture with coronavirus spike peptide pools or control peptides (ViraFEST assay). Oncomine TCR Beta short-read sequencing was applied to DNA from cultured CD4+ T cells. TCRdb re-derived calls from the PCR reads in MiXCR, one entry per CDR3 protein. Found here are some 13,000 distinct CDR3 sequences, approximately 55% of them singletons; the top ten hold over 9.5%. V gene TRBV5-4 combines with J gene TRBJ2-5; D gene uncertain. This receptor was taken from a human donor who had recovered from COVID-19. The source material was CD4+ T cells from blood, cultured in vitro. The CDR3 is CASSLFAFETQYF. CDR3 DNA sequence: TGTGCCAGCAGCTTGTTTGCCTTCGAGACCCAGTACTTC.